This T cell receptor (beta chain) was sequenced for a study of resident and recirculating memory T cells in vitiligo. Study-wide points: Clonality differed among vitiligo lesions, with no unique dominant clone.

The method was immunoSEQ multiplex PCR; TCRdb's version includes in-frame clones alone and lacks a portion of them. The table includes 72,000 or so clones, just over 90% detected once. This CDR3 region has 11 residues. Germline V gene sequence: CDR1 MGHDK, CDR2 SYGVNS. Trimming pared 9 bases from V and 2 bases from J, leaving 8 bases between. Notes on this clone: The antigen is undetermined.

The clonotype comes from a male donor with vitiligo. This rearrangement joins TRBV25-1 to TRBJ2-7; D is uncertain. The sample comprised blood. This chain's CDR3 is CASTQAYEQYF. The DNA of the CDR3 is TGTGCCAGTACACAAGCCTACGAGCAGTACTTC.